The clone carrying this T cell receptor beta chain was counted a few times. This record comes from a study of technical replicates of blood from several donors. This table comes from immunoSEQ multiplex PCR, and its TCRdb copy is limited to in-frame clones, with some not included. Here the sample spans more than 90,000 clones, approximately 94% being singletons. The source material was T cells isolated from PBMCs. The origin of this receptor is a human donor in good health.

CDR3 in DNA: TGCGCCAGCAGCTTGGGACAGGGTAATGAAAAACTGTTTTTT. Its protein product is CASSLGQGNEKLFF. The chain combines TRBV5-1 with TRBJ1-4, with 7 bases lining up with TRBD1. The CDR3 is 14 amino acids. V shed 0 bases, J shed 4 bases, and the junction held 0 bases outside the gene matches. The germline V gene has CDR1 SGHRS and CDR2 YFSETQ. The full variable domain, with the rest looked up from reference TRBV5-1 and TRBJ1-4, is KAGVTQTPRYLIKTRGQQVTLSCSPISGHRSVSWYQQTPGQGLQFLFEYFSETQRNKGNFPGRFSGRQFSNSRSEMNVSTLELGDSALYLCASSLGQGNEKLFFGSGTQLSVL.